This T cell receptor beta chain is drawn from a study of shared clonotypes between healthy human individuals. Produced via immunoSEQ multiplex PCR; TCRdb's table is partial and in-frame only. Here the sample spans nearly 750,000 clones, over 60% being singletons. The CDR3 runs 15 residues. With 7 bases removed from V and 5 bases from J, the gap between germline ends came to 18 bases. Germline-derived CDR1 and CDR2 are MNHNS and SASEGT. A CD45RA+ naive subset and a CD45RA-negative memory subset were split from CD4+ cells. The TCR comes from a woman aged 30 to 39 in good health. The chain combines TRBV6-1 with TRBJ2-1, with D possibly matching TRBD1 (5 bases). The sample consisted of memory CD4+ T cells sorted from blood. Subset given: CD45RA-negative fraction. The CDR3: CASTPGWGTNNEQFF. The CDR3 coding sequence is TGTGCCAGCACCCCAGGGTGGGGAACTAACAATGAGCAGTTCTTC.